This T cell receptor beta chain was obtained from a study of T cell changes during pregnancy in multiple sclerosis. Sequencing was performed with immunoSEQ multiplex PCR; in TCRdb, only in-frame clones are kept and a portion is missing. This table holds some 28,000 clones, approximately 90% found once. In germline, CDR1 is LGHNA, CDR2 YSLEER. V lost 0 bases to trimming and J lost 6 bases; unmatched junction nucleotides: 6. The CDR3 sequence is 16 residues long. The clonotype originates from a female donor with multiple sclerosis, enrolled in a pregnancy study. The specimen comprised CD8+ T cells from peripheral blood mononuclear cells, sampled before pregnancy. The gene calls are TRBV4-3 and TRBJ2-1, with TRBD2 matching 9 bases. CDR3 in amino acids: CASSQDLGTSSNEQFF. CDR3 DNA sequence: TGCGCCAGCAGCCAAGACCTCGGGACTAGCTCCAATGAGCAGTTCTTC.